The 26 T cell receptor beta chains in this list originate from one sample, sequenced in a study of blood T cell repertoires in COVID-19. The protocol was immunoSEQ multiplex PCR, while the TCRdb copy is restricted to in-frame clones and leaves out a portion. The data show over 250,000 clones, around 89% seen once. The sequenced material came from peripheral blood. These receptors were collected from a woman in her sixties or seventies with acute or convalescent COVID-19.

V and J are TRBV4-2 and TRBJ2-1; the match to TRBD2 covers 11 bases. The CDR3 loop spans 18 amino acids. The germline gives CDR1 LGHNA, CDR2 YNFKEQ. Losses at the gene ends were 0 bases for V and 5 bases for J; bases not matched to a gene: 9. Here the CDR3 reads CASSQEALGTSGHNEQFF. CDR3 in DNA: TGTGCCAGCAGCCAAGAAGCCCTCGGGACTAGCGGACACAATGAGCAGTTCTTC.

The V gene is TRBV15, the J gene TRBJ1-5, with D perhaps matching TRBD1 (5 bases). V lost 4 bases and J 3 bases, leaving 7 bases between the germline ends. The CDR3 is made up of 13 amino acids. Germline CDR1 reads LNHNV; CDR2 reads YYDKDF (reference sequence). This CDR3 is CATSMGPNQPQHF. CDR3 DNA: TGTGCCACCAGCATGGGGCCCAATCAGCCCCAGCATTTT.

The chain carries TRBV7-9 and TRBJ1-6, with D maybe TRBD1 (6 bases). This CDR3 has 14 residues. In germline, CDR1 is SEHNR, CDR2 FQNEAQ (reference sequence). V lost 7 bases and J 3 bases, leaving 10 bases between the germline ends. This CDR3 reads CASTGASYNSPLHF. DNA of the CDR3: TGTGCCAGCACAGGGGCAAGCTATAATTCACCCCTCCACTTT.

The chain uses TRBV28 and TRBJ1-1; D is unclear. V dropped 6 bases and J dropped 5 bases, with 13 bases sitting between them. The CDR3 covers 13 residues. Germline V CDR1 and CDR2: MDHEN, SYDVKM. The CDR3 DNA is TGTGCCAGCAGGGTTAGCCCCCGGACTGAAGCTTTCTTT. Its translation is CASRVSPRTEAFF.

The chain employs TRBV6-5 and TRBJ1-2, with D unclear. The CDR3 is 14 amino acids. V was cut by 2 bases and J by 4 bases, with 11 bases left in between. Germline loops: CDR1 MNHEY, CDR2 SVGAGI. The CDR3 region is CASSYLTMGYGYTF. CDR3 sequence (DNA): TGTGCCAGCAGTTACCTAACTATGGGCTATGGCTACACCTTC.

The rearrangement uses TRBV4-2 and TRBJ1-4; possibly TRBD1 for D (5 bases). Germline loops: CDR1 LGHNA, CDR2 YNFKEQ. V was clipped by 4 bases and J by 8 bases, with 20 bases between them. This CDR3 region has 16 residues. The CDR3 reads CASSPRGGTPKEKLFF. The DNA of the CDR3 is TGTGCCAGCAGCCCCCGGGGGGGAACCCCGAAGGAAAAACTGTTTTTT.

This rearrangement joins TRBV9 to TRBJ1-1, with 8 nucleotides matching TRBD1. Germline CDR1 is SGDLS and CDR2 is YYNGEE. The CDR3 totals 15 residues. The J segment lost 5 bases and the V segment lost 4 bases, leaving 10 bases of the junction unmatched. The DNA for the CDR3 is TGTGCCAGCAGCCCATGGACAGGGCCGAGGACTGAAGCTTTCTTT. Encoded protein: CASSPWTGPRTEAFF.

J is TRBJ2-3 and V is TRBV7-2; 15 positions match TRBD2. This CDR3 has 17 residues. The germline gives CDR1 SGHTA, CDR2 FQGNSA. Losses at the gene ends were 5 bases for V and 6 bases for J; bases not matched to a gene: 9. CDR3 amino acids: CASSPWTSGRAPDTQYF. In DNA form, the CDR3 reads TGTGCCAGCAGCCCTTGGACTAGCGGGAGGGCCCCGGATACGCAGTATTTT.

This clone was observed once. The chain carries TRBV2 and TRBJ2-1; possibly TRBD1 for D (7 bases). V lost 5 bases, J lost 3 bases, and 17 bases lay in between. Germline V gene data show CDR1 as SNHLY and CDR2 as FYNNEI. This CDR3 has 16 residues. CDR3 in DNA: TGTGCCAGCAGTATCAAGACAGGGACTTTCTACAATGAGCAGTTCTTC. Its translation is CASSIKTGTFYNEQFF. The full variable domain, completed using reference TRBV2 and TRBJ2-1, is EPEVTQTPSHQVTQMGQEVILRCVPISNHLYFYWYRQILGQKVEFLVSFYNNEISEKSEIFDDQFSVERPDGSNFTLKIRSTKLEDSAMYFCASSIKTGTFYNEQFFGPGTRLTVL.

CDR3 nucleotides: TGTGCCAGCAGTGAATGGGGGGGGGAGAATGAAAAACTGTTTTTT. It translates to CASSEWGGENEKLFF. The chain recombines TRBV25-1 with TRBJ1-4; tentative D call: TRBD1 (5 bases). CDR1 is MGHDK and CDR2 is SYGVNS in the germline V gene. CDR3 length: 15 amino acids. V lost 1 base and J 5 bases, leaving 11 bases between the germline ends.

The rearrangement uses TRBV7-6 and TRBJ1-1, with D possibly TRBD1 on 5 matching bases. There are 15 residues in the CDR3. V shed 5 bases and J shed 1 base, with 14 bases lying between them. In germline, CDR1 is SGHVS, CDR2 FNYEAQ. CDR3 loop: CASSQEEGSNTEAFF. CDR3 bases: TGTGCCAGCAGCCAAGAGGAGGGGTCGAACACTGAAGCTTTCTTT.

This clone was detected once. CDR3 sequence reads: CASSGRASHGYTF. As DNA, the CDR3 is TGTGCCAGCAGTGGGAGGGCCTCACATGGCTACACCTTC. The chain combines TRBV2 with TRBJ1-2; unclear D gene. Trimming removed 4 bases at V and 6 bases at J, with 12 bases between. CDR3 size: 13 residues. Germline V gene data show CDR1 as SNHLY and CDR2 as FYNNEI.

V gene TRBV30 combines with J gene TRBJ2-7; a weak D match, TRBD2 (5 bases). Germline V lookup: CDR1 GTSNPN, CDR2 SVGIG (reference sequence). The CDR3 covers 12 residues. The V and J ends lost 4 bases and 5 bases respectively, with 12 bases between them. The CDR3 region is CAWMAGSDEQYF. As DNA, the CDR3 is TGTGCCTGGATGGCGGGTAGCGACGAGCAGTACTTC.

This chain links TRBV15 with TRBJ2-7; 9 nucleotides match TRBD2. Germline V CDR1 and CDR2: LNHNV, YYDKDF (reference sequence). The V segment lost 1 base and the J segment 3 bases; nucleotides outside the gene matches: 10. The CDR3 contains 17 residues. CDR3 sequence: CATSRVLGASGIYEQYF. CDR3 DNA sequence: TGTGCCACCAGCAGAGTTTTAGGGGCTAGCGGGATCTACGAGCAGTACTTC.

The chain couples TRBV3-1 (or the pseudogene TRBV3-2) to TRBJ1-2, with D possibly being TRBD1 (5 bases). V lost 4 bases and J 7 bases, leaving 13 bases between the germline ends. This CDR3 region has 13 residues. CDR1 and CDR2 (germline): LGHDT, YNNKEL (reference sequence). The CDR3 nucleotides read TGTGCCAGCAGCCCCTCCGGGGGTTCTGGCTACACCTTC. Its translation is CASSPSGGSGYTF.

The genes are TRBV12-3 or TRBV12-4 and TRBJ2-5, with TRBD1 identical over 7 bases. This CDR3 is 13 amino acids long. The ends lost 6 bases at V and 5 bases at J; junction bases unmatched: 6. The CDR3 loop is CASRKTGTETQYF. CDR3 DNA sequence: TGTGCCAGCAGAAAGACAGGGACGGAGACCCAGTACTTC.

V is TRBV29-1 and J is TRBJ2-3; tentatively, D is TRBD1 (5 bases). The CDR3 is 13 residues long. CDR1 SQVTM and CDR2 ANQGSEA come from the germline V gene. CDR3: CSLQGVVKDTQYF. CDR3 bases: TGCAGTCTCCAAGGGGTGGTAAAAGATACGCAGTATTTT.

This clone has just one count. The chain combines TRBV5-4 with TRBJ2-1; 9 bases are a match to TRBD1. CDR3 length: 15 residues. Germline-derived CDR1 and CDR2 are SGHNT and YYREEE (reference sequence). V dropped 3 bases and J dropped 4; count of bases not matched to a gene: 5. The chain's CDR3 is CASSSDRGGYNEQFF. As DNA, the CDR3 is TGTGCCAGCAGCTCGGACAGGGGAGGGTACAATGAGCAGTTCTTC. The full variable domain, rest sourced from reference TRBV5-4 and TRBJ2-1, is ETGVTQSPTHLIKTRGQQVTLRCSSQSGHNTVSWYQQALGQGPQFIFQYYREEENGRGNFPPRFSGLQFPNYSSELNVNALELDDSALYLCASSSDRGGYNEQFFGPGTRLTVL.

This rearrangement joins TRBV14 to TRBJ1-4, with D hard to call. Trimming took 5 bases from V and 4 from J, leaving 14 bases between them. The CDR3 is 15 residues long. Germline V gives CDR1 SGHDN, CDR2 FVKESK. CDR3 coding DNA: TGTGCCAGCAGCAGGGAACCGGGGTTTAATGAAAAACTGTTTTTT. Protein sequence: CASSREPGFNEKLFF.

This chain connects TRBV10-3 to TRBJ2-3; D might be TRBD1 (6 bases). CDR3 length: 12 amino acids. Trimming shortened V by 8 bases and J by 2 bases, and 8 bases separated the two germline ends. Germline V gene lookup returns CDR1 ENHRY and CDR2 SYGVKD. Here the CDR3 DNA reads TGTGCCATCGGACAGATCACAGATACGCAGTATTTT. This translates into CAIGQITDTQYF.

The chain employs TRBV6-2 or TRBV6-3 and TRBJ1-2; 11 bases are a match to TRBD1. The CDR3 is 16 amino acids. Germline-derived CDR1 and CDR2 are MNHEY and SVGEGT. V was clipped by 4 bases and J by 3 bases; unmatched bases: 7. CDR3 protein: CASSFGTGGLHYGYTF. In DNA, the CDR3 is TGTGCCAGCAGTTTTGGGACAGGGGGGCTTCACTATGGCTACACCTTC.

As for this clone: The junction departs from the called germline gene at one end, perhaps through a read error. This chain uses TRBV5-1 with TRBJ2-7, with 7 bases fitting TRBD2. Per the germline V gene, CDR1 is SGHRS and CDR2 is YFSETQ. This CDR3 has 15 residues. The CDR3 protein is CVSSTSGAGSYEQYF. CDR3 nucleotide sequence: TGCGTCAGCAGTACCAGCGGGGCAGGATCCTACGAGCAGTACTTC.

This clone appeared a single time. The chain recombines TRBV28 with TRBJ1-2; the match to TRBD1 covers 7 bases. This CDR3 contains 16 residues. J lost 7 bases, V lost 2 bases, and 13 bases had no gene match. Germline V gene sequence: CDR1 MDHEN, CDR2 SYDVKM. CDR3 sequence reads: CASSLSNDRTGSGYTF. The CDR3 nucleotides read TGTGCCAGCAGTTTAAGTAACGACCGGACAGGCAGTGGCTACACCTTC.

This clone came up once. The chain carries TRBV21-1 and TRBJ2-1; the table's TRBD2 call for D was not verified on the DNA. TRBV21-1 is reported as a pseudogene. This CDR3 comprises 19 residues. The CDR3 nucleotides read TGTGCCAGCAGCCGGGCCGGAGGGGACTTTTGTTTCTCCTACAATGAGCAGTTCTTC. This encodes CASSRAGGDFCFSYNEQFF.

The J gene is TRBJ2-1, the V gene TRBV28; a weak D match, TRBD2 (5 bases). The V gene's germline CDR1 is MDHEN and CDR2 SYDVKM. The CDR3 spans 11 residues. Trimming removed 8 bases from V and 9 bases from J, with 11 bases in between. The CDR3 DNA reads as TGTGCCAGCGGACCTCGGGGTGAGCAGTTCTTC. It is translated as CASGPRGEQFF.

The chain is built from TRBV27 and TRBJ2-1, with TRBD2 matching 11 bases. CDR1 and CDR2 from the germline V gene are MNHEY and SMNVEV (reference sequence). The CDR3 sequence is 15 residues long. With 5 bases clipped from V and 5 bases from J, the junction kept 5 bases outside the gene matches. This chain's CDR3 is CASSPLAGADNEQFF. The CDR3, as DNA: TGTGCCAGCAGTCCACTAGCGGGAGCGGACAATGAGCAGTTCTTC.